Listed below are T cell receptor beta chains from one sample, sequenced in a study of tumor-infiltrating lymphocytes in primary liver carcinoma. TCRdb processed the multiplex PCR reads anew with MiXCR; each CDR3 protein has one entry. The table lists 150,000 to 200,000 distinct CDR3 sequences, around four fifths of them singletons. The sample consisted of tumor tissue from primary liver carcinoma. All receptors derive from a man aged 40-49 years with primary liver carcinoma and hepatitis B virus infection. Each CDR3 is given with its conserved first and last residue. The D gene is left open where the match is weak. Not all rows give a size; the values are once, few, many and, for expanded clones, a class.

>TRBJ1-4|many|TRBD1|TRBV5-1
TGCGCCAGCAGCTTGGACAGGGGCGAACTGTTTTTT
CASSLDRGELFF
>TRBJ2-7|.|.|TRBV11-1
TGTGTCAGCAGCTCATCCTGGGACCCCTCCTACGAGCAGTACTTC
CVSSSSWDPSYEQYF
>TRBJ2-2|.|TRBD2|TRBV4-1
TGCGACAGCAGCCAAGATAGAGCGGGAGCGAACACCGGGGAGATGTTTTTT
CDSSQDRAGANTGEMFF
>TRBJ1-2|.|TRBD1|TRBV29-1
TGCAGTGTTGAAAAAAGACAGAGGGACAGGGACTATGGTTACACCTTC
CSVEKRQRDRDYGYTF
>TRBJ1-1|.|.|TRBV6-2/TRBV6-3
TGTGCCAGCAGTGGGGGAGCATATGCTTTCTTT
CASSGGAYAFF
>TRBJ2-1|.|.|TRBV6-1
TGTGCCAGCAGTGAGACTAGTGGGAGTTACCATGAACAGTTCTTC
CASSETSGSYHEQFF
>TRBJ2-1|.|TRBD2|TRBV29-1
TGCATTGTTGGACTAGCGGGAGGGTTCTACAATGAGCAGTTATTC
CIVGLAGGFYNEQLF
>TRBJ1-2|.|TRBD1|TRBV4-2
TGTGCCAGCAGCCAAGTAGGGACAGGGGGCGCAGCGAAGGGTTACATCTTC
CASSQVGTGGAAKGYIF
>TRBJ1-1|once|.|TRBV5-4
TGTACCAGTAGTTTAGGTCGCCCAGGGGACGCCTTAGCTTTCTTT
CTSSLGRPGDALAFF
>TRBJ2-5|.|.|TRBV29-1
TGCAGCGGCATGGACAATGTAGAGACCCAGTACTTC
CSGMDNVETQYF
>TRBJ2-3|.|TRBD2|TRBV5-1
TGCGCCAGCAGGTTGCAAACTAGCGGGAGCACAGATACGCAGTATTTT
CASRLQTSGSTDTQYF
>TRBJ2-7|.|TRBD2|TRBV11-2
TGTGCCAGCAGCTTGAGGGAGGGGAGGACTAGCGGGTTTAACTCCTACGAGCAGTACTTC
CASSLREGRTSGFNSYEQYF
>TRBJ2-1|.|.|TRBV6-1
TGTGCCAGCAGTGAAAATTTAATGGAGGCGGCCGTTGGAGAGACCCAGTTCTTC
CASSENLMEAAVGETQFF
>TRBJ1-1|once|TRBD1|TRBV5-6
TGTGCCAGCAGCTTGGCACAGACAGGGGATGAAGCTTTCTTC
CASSLAQTGDEAFF
>TRBJ2-1|.|TRBD1|TRBV6-6
TGTGCCAGCAGTCATTCGGTGGGACAGGGCATACACATTGAGCAGTTCTTC
CASSHSVGQGIHIEQFF
>TRBJ2-7|once|.|TRBV5-1
TGCGCCAGCAACTTCGCCGGGATAATCTCCTACGAGCAGTACTTC
CASNFAGIISYEQYF
>TRBJ2-7|.|.|TRBV11-3
TGTGCCATCAGCTCCGAATGGAGGGAGCAGTACTTC
CAISSEWREQYF
>TRBJ2-7|.|.|TRBV6-2/TRBV6-3
TGTGCCAGCAGTTACTCGCTGATAGCGCGTTACCGTGAGCAGCACTTC
CASSYSLIARYREQHF
>TRBJ2-6|.|.|TRBV11-1
TGTATCAGCAGCTTGGGCCGAGCTGGGGCCAACGTCCTGACTTTC
CISSLGRAGANVLTF
>TRBJ2-3|.|.|TRBV29-1
TGCAGCGTTGAGGGCGGGACCTGCATCACAGAAACGCAGTATTTT
CSVEGGTCITETQYF
>TRBJ1-5|.|.|TRBV10-3
TGTGAAACCGGGCAGGGTGTCCAGCCCCAGCATTTT
CETGQGVQPQHF
>TRBJ2-2|.|TRBD2|TRBV4-2
TGTGTCAGCAGCCAAGAAGGAGCGGGAGGTCTCACCGGGGAGTTGTTTTTT
CVSSQEGAGGLTGELFF
>TRBJ2-7|.|TRBD2|TRBV6-6
TGTGGCAGCACCCCACTCTTAGCGGGAGGGAGAAACGAACAGTACTTC
CGSTPLLAGGRNEQYF
>TRBJ2-3|.|.|TRBV11-3
TGTGCCAGTAGCTTATCCTCCGGGGGCCTAAGGGAAGATACGCAGTATTTT
CASSLSSGGLREDTQYF
>TRBJ2-5|.|TRBD2|TRBV5-6
TGTGCCAGTACCCAGACTAGCGGGTGGGCCGGGACCCAGTACTTC
CASTQTSGWAGTQYF
>TRBJ2-7|many|TRBD1|TRBV28
TGTGCCAGCAGTTCCCGGGACAGGGGTCGCCAGCAGTACTTC
CASSSRDRGRQQYF
>TRBJ1-3|.|.|TRBV13
TGTGTCAGCAGCTTAGCCAGGTCGTCTGGAAACACCATATATTTT
CVSSLARSSGNTIYF
>TRBJ2-3|few|.|TRBV6-1
TGTGCCAGCAGTGAAGGACTAGGGCCGGATACGCACTATTTT
CASSEGLGPDTHYF
>TRBJ1-2|.|.|TRBV29-1
TGCAGTGTTGAAGATCTGATCACTAACTATGGCTACACCTTC
CSVEDLITNYGYTF
>TRBJ2-7|.|.|TRBV11-2
TGTGCCAGCAACTTAAGTGGAGAGGCGACAGACGAGCAGTACTTC
CASNLSGEATDEQYF
>TRBJ2-5|few|.|TRBV6-5
TGTGCCAGCAGTTACTCGTGTAGTGGCGGGTTCCAAGAGACCCAGTACTTC
CASSYSCSGGFQETQYF
>TRBJ2-7|.|TRBD2|TRBV4-3
TGTGCCAGCTGCCAAGAGCCGGGGGGCGAGCAGTACTTC
CASCQEPGGEQYF
>TRBJ2-1|.|.|TRBV29-1
TGCAGCGTTGATAAGGGACCGCTCAATGAGCAGTTCTTT
CSVDKGPLNEQFF
>TRBJ2-7|once|.|TRBV29-1
TGCAGCATTCAGACACGTATCTACGAGCAGTACTTC
CSIQTRIYEQYF
>TRBJ2-2|.|TRBD2|TRBV4-2
TGTGCCAGCAACCAAGAAGGAGCGGGATGTCTCACCGGGGAGCTGTTTTTT
CASNQEGAGCLTGELFF
>TRBJ1-4|once|.|TRBV6-1
TGTGCCAGCAGGGAAAAGGAAATTTGGGAAATACTGTTTTTT
CASREKEIWEILFF
>TRBJ2-3|.|TRBD2|TRBV6-5
TGTGCCAGCAGTTCACTCCTCCTAAGCGGGAGGACAGATACGCATTATTTT
CASSSLLLSGRTDTHYF
>TRBJ2-3|.|.|TRBV6-1
TGTGCCAGCAGTGAAGGTAGCTTGCCCGCATATACGCAGTATTTT
CASSEGSLPAYTQYF
>TRBJ2-5|once|.|TRBV5-4
TGTGTCAGCAGCGGAACCACAGGAGGGAGGATGGAGACCCAGTACTTC
CVSSGTTGGRMETQYF
>TRBJ1-2|.|.|TRBV4-1
TGCGCCAGCAGCCAAGTCACGGCGGCGAACCTCAATGGCTACACCTTC
CASSQVTAANLNGYTF
>TRBJ1-1|.|.|TRBV5-6
TGTGCCAGCAGCTTGGCACAGACAGGCGATGAAGTATTCTTT
CASSLAQTGDEVFF
>TRBJ2-7|.|TRBD2|TRBV5-1
TGCGCCAGCAGCTTTAGCGGGAGCCCCAACTACGAACAGAACTTC
CASSFSGSPNYEQNF
>TRBJ1-2|once|TRBD1|TRBV5-6
TGCGTCAGCAGCTTGGGACAGGGGATGCGCCCCCTCTATGGCTACACATTC
CVSSLGQGMRPLYGYTF
>TRBJ2-5|.|.|TRBV5-6
TGTGCCAGTATCTTGAAGGCTAGCCAAGAGACCCAGTACTTC
CASILKASQETQYF
>TRBJ1-6|.|.|TRBV7-8
TGTGCCAGCAGCTTAGCCCTTACTGATAATTCACCCCACCACTTT
CASSLALTDNSPHHF
>TRBJ2-2|.|.|TRBV5-1
TGCGCCAGCAGCTTGGCTCTGGGGGCGAACGTGGAGCTGTTTTTT
CASSLALGANVELFF
>TRBJ1-2|.|.|TRBV6-2/TRBV6-3
TGTGCCACCAGCTCCAGACCAATGAACTATGGCTATACCTTC
CATSSRPMNYGYTF
>TRBJ2-2|.|.|TRBV29-1
TGCAGGGTTATGGGTAACACCGGGGGGCTGTTTTTT
CRVMGNTGGLFF
>TRBJ2-3|.|.|TRBV11-2
TGTGCCAGCAGCTTACAACAGGGTGTAAGCAGAGATACGCAGTATTTT
CASSLQQGVSRDTQYF
>TRBJ2-3|.|TRBD1|TRBV11-1
TGTGCCAACAGCTCAGGGGGAAGCTCTGTTGGAGTCCACACAGATACGCAGTATTTT
CANSSGGSSVGVHTDTQYF
>TRBJ2-2|.|.|TRBV10-2
TGTGCCAGCCGGGTGGGAGACACAGGGGAGCTGTTTTTT
CASRVGDTGELFF
>TRBJ1-1|.|.|TRBV29-1
TGCAGCGCCGGGTACGGGCTGAATACTGAAGTTTTCTTT
CSAGYGLNTEVFF